A selection of T cell receptor delta chains follows, all from one sample in a study of gamma-delta chains in newborns, infants, children. TCRdb made new clone calls on the reads using CATT. The sample contains approximately 11,000 delta-chain clones, over 8% of which appear only once. Material for sequencing was blood. These receptors originate from a child who was a newborn, infant or young child, either healthy, febrile or measles-vaccinated (not recorded which). Both conserved end residues are part of each CDR3. D genes are given only for firm matches. Rows may omit the clone size; those that give it use once, few, many or a size class.

TRDV2	TRDD3	TRDJ3	-	20	CACDRLGDTPSSWDTRQMFF	TGTGCCTGTGACCGCCTGGGGGATACCCCTAGCTCCTGGGACACCCGACAGATGTTTTTC
TRDV2	TRDD3	TRDJ1	-	17	CACDALTGGYGTDKLIF	TGTGCCTGTGACGCACTTACTGGGGGATACGGGACCGATAAACTCATCTTT
TRDV2	TRDD3	TRDJ1	few	18	CACDALLGDATNTDKLIF	TGTGCCTGTGACGCGCTACTGGGGGATGCGACTAACACCGATAAACTCATCTTT
TRDV2	-	TRDJ1	few	14	CACDTLAPTDKLIF	TGTGCCTGTGACACCCTGGCGCCCACCGATAAACTCATCTTT
TRDV1	TRDD3	TRDJ1	few	18	CALGELLPRGYGTDKLIF	TGTGCTCTTGGGGAACTACTCCCCCGGGGATACGGGACCGATAAACTCATCTTT
TRDV2	TRDD3	TRDJ1	-	14	CACDTLGITDKLIF	TGTGCCTGTGACACTCTGGGGATAACCGATAAACTCATCTTT
TRDV2	TRDD3	TRDJ1	-	22	CACDTVYGYPVVGDTGTDKLIF	TGTGCCTGTGACACTGTTTATGGATACCCGGTAGTGGGGGATACCGGCACCGATAAACTCATCTTT
TRDV2	TRDD3	TRDJ3	-	18	CACDLTGGRSWDTRQMFF	TGTGCCTGTGACCTTACTGGGGGTCGCTCCTGGGACACCCGACAGATGTTTTTC
TRDV2	-	TRDJ1	few	20	CSCDTGSTLGSTMGPDKLIF	TGTTCCTGTGACACCGGGTCAACTCTGGGGTCAACCATGGGGCCCGATAAACTCATCTTT
TRDV2	TRDD3	TRDJ1	few	16	CACDTAWGIKRDKLIF	TGTGCCTGTGACACTGCCTGGGGGATAAAACGCGATAAACTCATCTTT
TRDV2	TRDD3	TRDJ1	-	15	CACDQLGDNTDKLIF	TGTGCCTGTGACCAACTGGGGGATAACACCGATAAACTCATCTTT
TRDV2	-	TRDJ1	-	15	CACDTVETSTDKLIF	TGTGCCTGTGACACGGTTGAAACGTCGACCGATAAACTCATCTTT
TRDV2	TRDD3	TRDJ1	few	16	CACDTLGDKYTDKLIF	TGTGCCTGTGACACACTGGGGGATAAGTACACCGATAAACTCATCTTT
TRDV1	-	TRDJ1	-	21	CALGEPLLDYFRGDGTDKLIF	TGTGCTCTTGGGGAACCTCTTCTCGACTACTTCAGGGGAGATGGTACCGATAAACTCATCTTT
TRDV3	TRDD3	TRDJ1	few	17	CAFSRLGETPYTDKLIF	TGTGCCTTTTCTCGACTGGGGGAAACGCCGTACACCGATAAACTCATCTTT
TRDV2	-	TRDJ1	-	20	CACDTVRSTRGPPYTDKLIF	TGTGCCTGTGACACCGTTCGGAGTACCCGGGGTCCCCCGTACACCGATAAACTCATCTTT
TRDV2	TRDD3	TRDJ1	few	16	CACDALKGDTTDKLIF	TGTGCCTGTGACGCACTTAAGGGGGATACGACCGATAAACTCATCTTT
TRDV2	TRDD3	TRDJ1	few	17	CACDTVGDTRAGDKLIF	TGTGCCTGTGACACCGTTGGGGATACCCGGGCGGGCGATAAACTCATCTTT
TRDV2	TRDD3	TRDJ1	-	18	CACDTLLTGGSYTDKLIF	TGTGCCTGTGACACCCTCCTTACTGGGGGTTCATACACCGATAAACTCATCTTT
TRDV2	TRDD3	TRDJ1	few	16	CACVSVGDTTTDKLIF	TGTGCCTGTGTGTCGGTGGGGGATACGACTACCGATAAACTCATCTTT
TRDV2	TRDD3	TRDJ3	-	21	CACDTALNWGATSWDTRQMFF	TGTGCCTGTGACACCGCACTAAACTGGGGGGCAACATCCTGGGACACCCGACAGATGTTTTTC
TRDV2	TRDD3	TRDJ3	-	20	CACDAPLLGGGGWDTRQMFF	TGTGCCTGTGACGCGCCCCTCCTTGGGGGAGGTGGCTGGGACACCCGACAGATGTTTTTC
TRDV1	TRDD3	TRDJ1	few	17	CALGGPDWGRYTDILIF	TGTGCTCTTGGGGGGCCAGACTGGGGGAGGTACACCGATATACTCATCTTT
TRDV2	TRDD3	TRDJ1	few	17	CACDTMMTGGYTDKLIF	TGTGCCTGTGACACGATGATGACTGGGGGATACACCGATAAACTCATCTTT
TRDV2	-	TRDJ1	-	14	CACDPLLGTDKLIF	TGTGCCTGTGATCCCCTTCTGGGCACCGATAAACTCATCTTT
TRDV2	-	TRDJ1	-	16	CACDTLEVENTDKLIF	TGTGCCTGTGACACCTTAGAGGTGGAGAACACCGATAAACTCATCTTT
TRDV2	-	TRDJ3	medium-sized	18	CACDPWGGSSWDTRQMFF	TGTGCCTGTGACCCATGGGGGGGGAGCTCCTGGGACACCCGACAGATGTTTTTC
TRDV2	TRDD3	TRDJ1	-	18	CACDSPWGNPLYTDKLIF	TGTGCCTGTGACAGTCCCTGGGGGAACCCTTTGTACACCGATAAACTCATCTTT
TRDV2	-	TRDJ3	few	19	CACDTVRIPNSWDTRQMFF	TGTGCCTGTGACACCGTGAGGATCCCCAACTCCTGGGACACCCGACAGATGTTTTTC
TRDV2	TRDD3	TRDJ3	few	17	CACDPTGGSWDTRQMFF	TGTGCCTGTGACCCTACTGGGGGCTCCTGGGACACCCGACAGATGTTTTTC
TRDV2	TRDD3	TRDJ1	few	15	CACDKLGDRPDKLIF	TGTGCCTGTGACAAACTGGGGGATAGACCCGATAAACTCATCTTT
TRDV2	TRDD3	TRDJ1	few	17	CACDTLGDIEGTDKLIF	TGTGCCTGTGACACACTGGGGGATATTGAGGGCACCGATAAACTCATCTTT
TRDV2	TRDD3	TRDJ2	-	15	CACDPLLGETAQLFF	TGTGCCTGTGACCCCTTACTGGGGGAGACAGCACAACTCTTCTTT
TRDV2	TRDD3	TRDJ1	few	15	CACDLLGDKGDKLIF	TGTGCCTGTGATCTACTGGGGGATAAAGGCGATAAACTCATCTTT
TRDV2	TRDD3	TRDJ3	-	20	CACAPLATGGPSCDTRQMFF	TGTGCCTGTGCCCCTCTCGCTACTGGGGGACCTTCCTGTGACACCCGACAGATGTTTTTC
TRDV2	-	TRDJ2	medium-sized	14	CACDTLVRTAQLFF	TGTGCCTGTGACACCTTGGTACGGACAGCACAACTCTTCTTT
TRDV2	TRDD3	TRDJ1	few	19	CACDTWGLGGKYHTDKLIF	TGTGCCTGTGACACCTGGGGACTGGGGGGAAAGTACCACACCGATAAACTCATCTTT